These T cell receptor beta chains were read from a single sample in a study of T cell responses to AZD1222 COVID-19 vaccine. TCRdb's table, derived via immunoSEQ multiplex PCR, lists solely in-frame clones and lacks some. The sample records around 99,000 clones, approximately 90% being singletons. The input for sequencing was peripheral blood, taken on day 0 of AZD1222 vaccination. The receptor source for this set is an adult in good health. The CDR3 runs from the conserved cysteine through the conserved F or W. D genes are given only for firm matches. Only part of the rows carry a size: once, few, many, or a class if the clone is expanded.

>TRBJ2-7|TRBV28|NA|NA|13
CASSSIHLYEQYF
TGTGCCAGCAGTTCAATACATCTCTACGAGCAGTACTTC
>TRBJ1-1|TRBV7-9|TRBD1|NA|13
CASSSGTGLEAFF
TGTGCCAGCAGTTCCGGGACAGGACTTGAAGCTTTCTTT
>TRBJ1-1|TRBV5-4|NA|NA|14
CASSPARPNTEAFF
TGTGCCAGCAGCCCGGCTCGACCGAACACTGAAGCTTTCTTT
>TRBJ2-3|TRBV4-3|TRBD2|NA|17
CASSQGVTSGGTDTQYF
TGCGCCAGCAGCCAAGGAGTGACTAGCGGAGGCACAGATACGCAGTATTTT
>TRBJ1-2|TRBV9|TRBD1|NA|16
CASSASPGQGIYGYTF
TGTGCCAGCAGCGCCAGTCCGGGACAGGGAATCTATGGCTACACCTTC
>TRBJ2-1|TRBV6-2/TRBV6-3|NA|NA|15
CASSYSPSFYNEQFF
TGTGCCAGCAGTTACTCCCCTAGTTTCTACAATGAGCAGTTCTTC
>TRBJ1-2|TRBV24-1|NA|few|13
CATSVPGSYGYTF
TGTGCCACCAGTGTCCCGGGGAGCTATGGCTACACCTTC
>TRBJ2-2|TRBV5-1|NA|NA|15
CASSLNLGYTGELFF
TGCGCCAGCAGCTTAAACCTGGGGTACACCGGGGAGCTGTTTTTT
>TRBJ2-5|TRBV5-4|TRBD2|NA|16
CASSPEASGYQETQYF
TGTGCCAGCAGCCCAGAGGCTAGCGGATACCAAGAGACCCAGTACTTC
>TRBJ2-5|TRBV27|TRBD1|NA|14
CASSSLQGYWTQYF
TGTGCCAGCAGTTCCCTACAGGGGTATTGGACCCAGTACTTC
>TRBJ2-5|TRBV6-5|TRBD2|NA|13
CASRQSGIETQYF
TGTGCCAGCCGACAGAGCGGGATAGAGACCCAGTACTTC
>TRBJ1-5|TRBV19|TRBD1|NA|17
CASSTPTDRSSNQPQHF
TGTGCCAGTAGTACACCGACGGACAGGTCTAGCAATCAGCCCCAGCATTTT
>TRBJ1-1|TRBV6-2/TRBV6-3|NA|once|12
CASSVGYTEAFF
TGTGCCAGCAGTGTAGGGTATACTGAAGCTTTCTTT
>TRBJ1-6|TRBV19|NA|NA|12
CASSIPNSPLHF
TGTGCCAGTAGTATACCTAATTCACCCCTCCACTTT
>TRBJ2-1|TRBV19|TRBD2|NA|13
CASKAGGPGEQFF
TGTGCCAGTAAGGCGGGAGGGCCGGGTGAGCAGTTCTTC
>TRBJ1-4|TRBV6-2/TRBV6-3|NA|NA|20
CASSYAQRRAGRTVGEKLFF
TGTGCCAGCAGTTACGCGCAGCGGCGGGCCGGGCGGACAGTAGGGGAAAAACTGTTTTTT
>TRBJ1-1|TRBV2|TRBD1|few|16
CASSDSRGRFSTEAFF
TGTGCCAGCAGTGACTCCAGGGGGCGATTTAGCACTGAAGCTTTCTTT
>TRBJ1-5|TRBV24-1|TRBD1|NA|15
CATSVGGQGNQPQHF
TGTGCCACCAGTGTCGGGGGACAGGGGAATCAGCCCCAGCATTTT
>TRBJ1-1|TRBV19|NA|NA|13
CASSIRENTEAFF
TGTGCCAGTAGTATACGGGAGAACACTGAAGCTTTCTTT
>TRBJ2-3|TRBV6-5|NA|NA|15
CASSPPDYGTDTQYF
TGTGCCAGCAGTCCCCCGGACTATGGTACAGATACGCAGTATTTT
>TRBJ2-7|TRBV5-6|TRBD1|NA|15
CASSTRDRASYEQYF
TGTGCCAGCAGCACAAGGGACAGGGCCTCCTACGAGCAGTACTTC
>TRBJ1-4|TRBV3-1/TRBV3-2|TRBD1|NA|15
CASSQRQGAPEKLFF
TGTGCCAGCAGCCAGCGACAGGGGGCGCCTGAAAAACTGTTTTTT
>TRBJ1-6|TRBV13|TRBD1|NA|17
CASSLGSGTGDNSPLHF
TGTGCCAGCAGCTTAGGATCCGGGACAGGGGATAATTCACCCCTCCACTTT
>TRBJ1-3|TRBV19|NA|NA|14
CAPKAWQLGNTIYF
TGTGCCCCGAAAGCCTGGCAACTAGGAAACACCATATATTTT
>TRBJ1-1|TRBV28|NA|NA|15
CATLPWEGGKDEAFF
TGTGCCACACTCCCGTGGGAGGGGGGAAAGGATGAAGCTTTCTTT
>TRBJ2-7|TRBV19|NA|few|17
CASSMGRQSSLSYEQYF
TGTGCCAGTAGTATGGGCCGGCAGTCTTCCCTCTCCTACGAGCAGTACTTC
>TRBJ1-1|TRBV2|NA|NA|11
CAALGGTEAFF
TGTGCCGCACTAGGAGGAACTGAAGCTTTCTTT
>TRBJ2-1|TRBV5-4|NA|NA|15
CASSPLKTGYNEQFF
TGTGCCAGCAGCCCTCTTAAGACAGGATACAATGAGCAGTTCTTC
>TRBJ1-4|TRBV4-1|NA|NA|15
CASSHRHLTNEKLFF
TGCGCCAGCAGCCACCGACATCTAACTAATGAAAAACTGTTTTTT
>TRBJ1-4|TRBV11-3|NA|NA|16
CASSLVSMGKGEKLFF
TGTGCCAGCAGCTTAGTTTCGATGGGCAAAGGAGAAAAACTGTTTTTT
>TRBJ1-4|TRBV7-2|NA|few|14
CASSLWQGSEKLFF
TGTGCCAGCAGCTTATGGCAGGGTTCCGAAAAACTGTTTTTT
>TRBJ1-5|TRBV2|NA|NA|16
CASSERRGISNQPQHF
TGTGCCAGCAGTGAACGAAGGGGGATTAGCAATCAGCCCCAGCATTTT
>TRBJ2-5|TRBV18|NA|once|14
CASSPRDRAETQYF
TGTGCCAGCTCACCAAGGGACCGGGCGGAGACCCAGTACTTC
>TRBJ2-5|TRBV11-1|NA|NA|14
CASSQQTSRETQYF
TGTGCCAGCAGCCAACAGACTAGTCGGGAGACCCAGTACTTC
>TRBJ2-3|TRBV13|TRBD1|few|18
CASSLGGTGPYYTDTQYF
TGTGCCAGCAGCTTAGGGGGGACAGGCCCTTATTACACAGATACGCAGTATTTT
>TRBJ1-1|TRBV7-6|TRBD1|once|14
CASSLTTGPTEAFF
TGTGCCAGCAGCTTAACGACAGGGCCCACTGAAGCTTTCTTT
>TRBJ2-5|TRBV7-7|NA|NA|14
CASSLVGREETQYF
TGTGCCAGCAGCTTAGTGGGCAGGGAAGAAACCCAGTACTTC
>TRBJ2-2|TRBV9|TRBD1|NA|15
CASSVATGGTGELFF
TGTGCCAGCAGCGTAGCCACAGGGGGCACCGGGGAGCTGTTTTTT
>TRBJ1-3|TRBV11-3|NA|NA|15
CASSLVGISGNTIYF
TGTGCCAGCAGCTTAGTAGGCATCTCTGGAAACACCATATATTTT
>TRBJ1-1|TRBV15|NA|NA|13
CATSRDAGTEAFF
TGTGCCACCAGCAGAGATGCGGGCACTGAAGCTTTCTTT
>TRBJ1-2|TRBV7-2|NA|NA|14
CASSPDGANYGYTF
TGTGCCAGCAGCCCGGACGGAGCTAACTATGGCTACACCTTC
>TRBJ1-5|TRBV2|NA|NA|13
CASSPGRDQPQHF
TGTGCCAGCAGTCCGGGCCGGGATCAGCCCCAGCATTTT
>TRBJ1-5|TRBV11-2|NA|few|13
CASSGYSNQPQHF
TGTGCCTCTTCGGGGTATAGCAATCAGCCCCAGCATTTT
>TRBJ1-1|TRBV6-5|TRBD1|NA|13
CASRDRAPTEAFF
TGTGCCAGCAGGGACAGGGCCCCCACTGAAGCTTTCTTT
>TRBJ2-3|TRBV18|TRBD2|NA|16
CASSPSLAGGRDTQYF
TGTGCCAGCTCACCATCACTAGCGGGGGGGCGAGATACGCAGTATTTT